A selection of T cell receptor beta chains follows, all from one sample in a study of cytomegalovirus exposure and HLA in healthy donors. The table came from immunoSEQ multiplex PCR; TCRdb's copy has only in-frame clones and leaves some out. The data show about 110,000 clones, about 94% seen once. Source material: PBMCs. All receptors derive from a woman in her late teens or twenties in good health and CMV-seronegative. CDR3s include the opening cysteine and the closing phenylalanine or tryptophan. Fields, in order: CDR3 protein, CDR3 DNA, clone size, V gene, D gene, J gene. A D gene is named only where the DNA matches it firmly. For some rows the clone size is stated as once, few or many, or as a class when expanded; others skip it.

CDR3 protein: CASTLQGYMNTEAFF; CDR3 DNA: TGTGCCAGTACACTACAGGGATATATGAACACTGAAGCTTTCTTT; clone size: .; V gene: TRBV19; D gene: .; J gene: TRBJ1-1
CDR3 protein: CASTRVAGGGETQYF; CDR3 DNA: TGTGCCAGCACCCGAGTAGCGGGGGGCGGGGAGACCCAGTACTTC; clone size: .; V gene: TRBV7-9; D gene: TRBD2; J gene: TRBJ2-5
CDR3 protein: CASSQATLMGSQETQYF; CDR3 DNA: TGCGCCAGCAGCCAAGCAACGCTTATGGGCAGCCAAGAGACCCAGTACTTC; clone size: .; V gene: TRBV4-1; D gene: .; J gene: TRBJ2-5
CDR3 protein: CASSTRTGSQVNTEAFF; CDR3 DNA: TGTGCCAGTAGTACAAGGACAGGGTCCCAGGTGAACACTGAAGCTTTCTTT; clone size: .; V gene: TRBV19; D gene: TRBD1; J gene: TRBJ1-1
CDR3 protein: CASSQIAGGSTDTQYF; CDR3 DNA: TGTGCCAGCAGCCAAATAGCGGGGGGGAGCACAGATACGCAGTATTTT; clone size: .; V gene: TRBV4-2; D gene: TRBD2; J gene: TRBJ2-3
CDR3 protein: CASSAAGGLGETQYF; CDR3 DNA: TGTGCCAGCAGCGCGGCAGGAGGTCTGGGGGAGACCCAGTACTTC; clone size: .; V gene: TRBV9; D gene: .; J gene: TRBJ2-5
CDR3 protein: CSVENRTGPGELFF; CDR3 DNA: TGCAGCGTTGAGAACAGGACAGGGCCCGGGGAGCTGTTTTTT; clone size: .; V gene: TRBV29-1; D gene: TRBD1; J gene: TRBJ2-2
CDR3 protein: CASSEALRQTSTDTQYF; CDR3 DNA: TGTGCCAGCAGTGAAGCGCTTCGACAGACTAGCACAGATACGCAGTATTTT; clone size: .; V gene: TRBV6-1; D gene: .; J gene: TRBJ2-3
CDR3 protein: CASSIPGQGLIDTF; CDR3 DNA: TGTGCCAGTAGTATCCCTGGACAGGGATTAATAGACACCTTC; clone size: .; V gene: TRBV19; D gene: TRBD1; J gene: TRBJ1-2
CDR3 protein: CASSRHFQGDTEAFF; CDR3 DNA: TGTGCCAGCTCACGACATTTTCAGGGGGACACTGAAGCTTTCTTT; clone size: .; V gene: TRBV18; D gene: TRBD1; J gene: TRBJ1-1
CDR3 protein: CARSPVRCHEAFF; CDR3 DNA: TGTGCCAGAAGCCCTGTGAGGTGCCATGAAGCTTTCTTT; clone size: .; V gene: TRBV5-3; D gene: .; J gene: TRBJ1-1
CDR3 protein: CASSLGLAGAPTDTQYF; CDR3 DNA: TGTGCCAGCAGCTTAGGGCTAGCGGGGGCCCCCACAGATACGCAGTATTTT; clone size: .; V gene: TRBV13; D gene: TRBD2; J gene: TRBJ2-3
CDR3 protein: CASSLSGGGYNEQFF; CDR3 DNA: TGTGCCAGCAGCCTTTCCGGGGGTGGCTACAATGAGCAGTTCTTC; clone size: .; V gene: TRBV6-5; D gene: .; J gene: TRBJ2-1
CDR3 protein: CASSFSGGQDGYTF; CDR3 DNA: TGTGCCAGCAGCTTCTCAGGGGGCCAAGATGGCTACACCTTC; clone size: .; V gene: TRBV11-1; D gene: TRBD1; J gene: TRBJ1-2
CDR3 protein: CASSIKGLGNNEQFF; CDR3 DNA: TGTGCCAGTAGTATCAAAGGACTAGGAAATAATGAGCAGTTCTTC; clone size: .; V gene: TRBV19; D gene: TRBD2; J gene: TRBJ2-1
CDR3 protein: CASGPRDRGWNGYTF; CDR3 DNA: TGTGCCAGCGGCCCCCGGGACAGGGGATGGAATGGCTACACCTTC; clone size: .; V gene: TRBV6-1; D gene: TRBD1; J gene: TRBJ1-2
CDR3 protein: CASSLRGVTTQYF; CDR3 DNA: TGTGCCAGTAGTTTGCGGGGGGTCACGACCCAGTACTTC; clone size: .; V gene: TRBV19; D gene: TRBD2; J gene: TRBJ2-5
CDR3 protein: CASSLADGANYGYTF; CDR3 DNA: TGTGCCAGCAGCTTGGCCGATGGAGCTAACTATGGCTACACCTTC; clone size: .; V gene: TRBV5-8; D gene: .; J gene: TRBJ1-2
CDR3 protein: CASSLNRQNQPQHF; CDR3 DNA: TGTGCCAGCAGTTTAAATCGTCAGAATCAGCCCCAGCATTTT; clone size: .; V gene: TRBV28; D gene: .; J gene: TRBJ1-5
CDR3 protein: CASSPQTGLTGTAQYF; CDR3 DNA: TGTGCCAGCAGCCCGCAAACGGGACTCACCGGGACGGCCCAGTACTTC; clone size: .; V gene: TRBV14; D gene: .; J gene: TRBJ2-5
CDR3 protein: CASSGANTGELFF; CDR3 DNA: TGTGCCAGCAGCGGAGCGAACACCGGGGAGCTGTTTTTT; clone size: .; V gene: TRBV9; D gene: .; J gene: TRBJ2-2
CDR3 protein: CASSQTQGGSPLHF; CDR3 DNA: TGTGCCAGCAGCCAAACCCAGGGAGGTTCACCCCTCCACTTT; clone size: .; V gene: TRBV14; D gene: .; J gene: TRBJ1-6
CDR3 protein: CASSPDGGGASYNEQFF; CDR3 DNA: TGTGCCAGTAGTCCCGACGGTGGGGGGGCTTCCTACAATGAGCAGTTCTTC; clone size: .; V gene: TRBV19; D gene: .; J gene: TRBJ2-1
CDR3 protein: CASSLLVGPNEKLFF; CDR3 DNA: TGTGCCAGCAGTTTGTTGGTTGGGCCTAATGAAAAACTGTTTTTT; clone size: .; V gene: TRBV28; D gene: .; J gene: TRBJ1-4
CDR3 protein: CASSRQALGQYF; CDR3 DNA: TGTGCCAGCAGCCGACAGGCCCTTGGGCAGTACTTC; clone size: .; V gene: TRBV28; D gene: .; J gene: TRBJ2-7
CDR3 protein: CASRRTGVAGELFF; CDR3 DNA: TGTGCCAGCAGACGGACAGGGGTGGCCGGGGAGCTGTTTTTT; clone size: .; V gene: TRBV11-2; D gene: TRBD1; J gene: TRBJ2-2
CDR3 protein: CASRATAGANVLTF; CDR3 DNA: TGCGCCAGCAGGGCAACAGCAGGGGCCAACGTCCTGACTTTC; clone size: .; V gene: TRBV5-1; D gene: .; J gene: TRBJ2-6
CDR3 protein: CASSRDRGFETQYF; CDR3 DNA: TGTGCCAGCAGCAGAGACAGGGGATTCGAGACCCAGTACTTC; clone size: .; V gene: TRBV9; D gene: TRBD1; J gene: TRBJ2-5
CDR3 protein: CASSEGAPGSYEQYF; CDR3 DNA: TGTGCCAGCAGTGAGGGGGCTCCAGGCTCCTACGAGCAGTACTTC; clone size: few; V gene: TRBV6-1; D gene: .; J gene: TRBJ2-7
CDR3 protein: CASSLWPGADGVYGYTF; CDR3 DNA: TGTGCCAGCAGCTTGTGGCCAGGGGCGGACGGCGTCTATGGCTACACCTTC; clone size: .; V gene: TRBV5-8; D gene: .; J gene: TRBJ1-2
CDR3 protein: CAQALAGGGREQYF; CDR3 DNA: TGTGCCCAGGCGCTAGCGGGGGGCGGGCGCGAGCAGTACTTC; clone size: .; V gene: TRBV30; D gene: TRBD2; J gene: TRBJ2-7
CDR3 protein: CASSRGQGDTGELFF; CDR3 DNA: TGTGCCAGCAGCAGGGGACAGGGGGACACCGGGGAGCTGTTTTTT; clone size: .; V gene: TRBV7-7; D gene: TRBD1; J gene: TRBJ2-2
CDR3 protein: CASSIAARDGGYTF; CDR3 DNA: TGCGCCAGCAGCATTGCGGCCAGGGATGGCGGCTACACCTTC; clone size: .; V gene: TRBV5-1; D gene: .; J gene: TRBJ1-2
CDR3 protein: CASRTGVSYEQYF; CDR3 DNA: TGTGCCAGCAGAACGGGGGTTTCCTACGAGCAGTACTTC; clone size: .; V gene: TRBV6-5; D gene: .; J gene: TRBJ2-7
CDR3 protein: CASSLRGAGGYTF; CDR3 DNA: TGTGCCAGCAGCTTACGGGGGGCTGGAGGCTACACCTTC; clone size: once; V gene: TRBV5-6; D gene: .; J gene: TRBJ1-2
CDR3 protein: CASSLWSGGVSTPLHF; CDR3 DNA: TGTGCCAGCAGTTTATGGTCCGGCGGGGTATCGACACCCCTCCACTTT; clone size: .; V gene: TRBV28; D gene: .; J gene: TRBJ1-6
CDR3 protein: CSARFSGEQYF; CDR3 DNA: TGCAGTGCACGGTTTTCGGGGGAGCAGTACTTC; clone size: .; V gene: TRBV20-1; D gene: .; J gene: TRBJ2-7
CDR3 protein: CASSSWTANTGELFF; CDR3 DNA: TGTGCCAGCAGCTCGTGGACAGCGAACACCGGGGAGCTGTTTTTT; clone size: .; V gene: TRBV5-4; D gene: .; J gene: TRBJ2-2
CDR3 protein: CASSKAEGGNQPQHF; CDR3 DNA: TGTGCCAGCAGCAAAGCGGAAGGAGGCAATCAGCCCCAGCATTTT; clone size: .; V gene: TRBV21-1; D gene: .; J gene: TRBJ1-5
CDR3 protein: CASSDSRTSGTNNEQFF; CDR3 DNA: TGTGCCAGCAGCGACTCGAGGACTAGCGGGACGAACAATGAGCAGTTCTTC; clone size: .; V gene: TRBV7-2; D gene: TRBD2; J gene: TRBJ2-1
CDR3 protein: CASSEISGRDPDTQYF; CDR3 DNA: TGCGCCAGCAGCGAGATTTCAGGGAGGGACCCAGATACGCAGTATTTT; clone size: .; V gene: TRBV4-1; D gene: TRBD2; J gene: TRBJ2-3
CDR3 protein: CASSAGPWPSGAQETQYF; CDR3 DNA: TGTGCCAGTAGTGCCGGCCCTTGGCCTAGCGGTGCCCAAGAGACCCAGTACTTC; clone size: .; V gene: TRBV19; D gene: TRBD2; J gene: TRBJ2-5
CDR3 protein: CASSLAETGTANSPLHF; CDR3 DNA: TGTGCCAGCAGCTTAGCAGAAACCGGGACAGCAAATTCACCCCTCCACTTT; clone size: .; V gene: TRBV7-7; D gene: TRBD1; J gene: TRBJ1-6
CDR3 protein: CASSPNRQGDGYTF; CDR3 DNA: TGTGCCAGCTCACCAAATAGACAGGGTGATGGCTACACCTTC; clone size: once; V gene: TRBV18; D gene: TRBD1; J gene: TRBJ1-2
CDR3 protein: CASSSDSSYNSPLHF; CDR3 DNA: TGTGCCAGCAGTTCGGACAGCTCCTATAATTCACCCCTCCACTTT; clone size: .; V gene: TRBV28; D gene: .; J gene: TRBJ1-6
CDR3 protein: CSVEGTSGGDTGELFF; CDR3 DNA: TGCAGCGTTGAGGGGACTAGCGGGGGGGATACCGGGGAGCTGTTTTTT; clone size: .; V gene: TRBV29-1; D gene: TRBD2; J gene: TRBJ2-2